The 5 T cell receptor beta chains listed next were all sequenced from one sample in a study of blood T cell repertoires in COVID-19. Sequencing used immunoSEQ multiplex PCR; TCRdb keeps in-frame clones, though not all of them. This repertoire shows around 170,000 clones, around four fifths found once; its top ten account for around 7.3%. The sequenced sample was peripheral blood. Receptors were obtained from a woman aged 70 to 79 with COVID-19, enrolled during active disease.

The chain couples TRBV30 to TRBJ2-5; D remains ambiguous. This CDR3 is 12 amino acids long. Per the germline V gene, CDR1 is GTSNPN and CDR2 is SVGIG (reference sequence). Trimming removed 3 bases at V and 4 bases at J, with 9 bases between. The CDR3 DNA reads as TGTGCCTGGAGCGCCTATGTAGAGACCCAGTACTTC. The encoded protein is CAWSAYVETQYF.

The chain employs TRBV10-3 and TRBJ1-1, with TRBD1 matching over 8 bases. CDR1 ENHRY and CDR2 SYGVKD come from the germline V gene. The V and J ends lost 6 bases and 5 bases, in that order; junction bases with no gene match: 11. The CDR3 spans 15 residues. The CDR3 protein is CAIRAPGGDRTEAFF. The DNA for the CDR3 is TGTGCCATCAGGGCTCCAGGGGGCGATCGTACTGAAGCTTTCTTT.

V is TRBV10-3 and J is TRBJ1-1; 12 bases map to TRBD1. V was clipped by 11 bases and J by 1 base; unmatched bases: 11. The CDR3 spans 16 residues. The V gene's germline CDR1 is ENHRY and CDR2 SYGVKD. The CDR3 region is CAHAGTGGGGNTEAFF. Written as DNA, the CDR3 is TGTGCCCACGCAGGGACAGGGGGCGGTGGGAACACTGAAGCTTTCTTT.

The chain uses TRBV7-9 and TRBJ2-4, with D possibly matching TRBD2 (6 bases). Germline CDR1 reads SEHNR; CDR2 reads FQNEAQ (reference sequence). V was shortened by 5 bases and J by 6 bases, with 17 bases between the two germline ends. This CDR3 spans 15 amino acids. In DNA, the CDR3 is TGTGCCAGCAGCATGGCGGGACCCACCGTAAACATTCAGTACTTC. This sequence encodes CASSMAGPTVNIQYF.

This rearrangement joins TRBV19 to TRBJ2-1; D gene ambiguous. Looked up from germline, CDR1 is LNHDA and CDR2 is SQIVND (reference sequence). V was shortened by 2 bases and J by 5 bases, with 13 bases between the two germline ends. This CDR3 contains 15 residues. DNA for the CDR3: TGTGCCAGTAGTATATACCGCTTCGGTGACAATGAGCAGTTCTTC. As protein: CASSIYRFGDNEQFF.